This T cell receptor beta chain was recovered during a study of metastatic and nonmetastatic thyroid tumors. Study-wide background: The authors compared repertoires across blood and tumor or nodule tissue from malignant and benign thyroid patients.

Nobody among the patients had been given any treatment before thyroid surgery. Methods used by the authors: To classify distant metastasis in papillary thyroid cancer, a model was built from CDR3 differences across clinicopathological groups. TCRdb re-called clones via MiXCR from the PCR reads. Clone size and V and J calls follow TCRdb, not the original study. The sample has tens of thousands of clones, around 20% seen once. This clone was observed a handful of times. V was clipped by 6 bases and J by 8 bases; unmatched bases: 7. CDR3 length: 14 amino acids. Germline loops: CDR1 MDHEN, CDR2 SYDVKM. The rearrangement links TRBV28 to TRBJ1-2, with TRBD1 identical over 12 bases. Specimen: blood. The sequence was collected from a female donor with papillary thyroid cancer or a benign thyroid nodule (not recorded which). Some clones in this sample may be carry-over from other donors' samples. DNA for the CDR3: TGTGCCAGCAGCGGGGACAGGGGGCGTACCGGCTACACCTTC. This gives the protein CASSGDRGRTGYTF.